This entry concerns a single T cell receptor (beta chain). Its matching antigen is unknown. These data are taken from a study of siplizumab effects on memory and regulatory T cells. Findings and limits, study-wide: A major contribution to the alloresponse seemed to be made by naive T cells, which seemed more diverse than memory cells. The mean Treg-derived percentage of mappable alloreactive CD4+ clones was about 70% with siplizumab compared with roughly 26% in controls. Proliferating clones, CD4+ or CD8+, lacked an assignable naive or memory phenotype in roughly 80-95% of cases.

The J segment lost 0 bases and the V segment lost 0 bases, leaving 7 bases of the junction unmatched. This CDR3 has 19 amino acids. The germline V gene encodes CDR1 SGHRS and CDR2 YFSETQ. Assaying covered approximately 100,000 TCR templates per sample. Some clones are missing from TCRdb's copy, which holds only in-frame ones; the method was immunoSEQ multiplex PCR. The data hold approximately 94,000 clones, with about 94% observed a single time. This clonotype was sampled from a human donor in good health. The chain has TRBV5-1 and TRBJ2-5; 14 bases match TRBD2. The sequencing sample was made of non-Treg CD4+ T cells sorted from blood. CDR3 region: CASSLVLTSGREYQETQYF. The CDR3 nucleotides read TGCGCCAGCAGCTTGGTCTTGACTAGCGGGAGGGAGTACCAAGAGACCCAGTACTTC.